This passage covers 17 T cell receptor beta chains from one sample sequenced in a study of beta chain features in type 1 diabetes. Overall study findings and caveats: TCRB CDR3s from Type 1 diabetes patients were moderately but significantly shorter in all four CD4+ subsets.

The antigens these receptors bind are not known. cDNA synthesis used the whole RNA isolate, giving expressed TCRB sequences. The data were produced by immunoSEQ multiplex PCR, yet TCRdb's version contains in-frame clones alone and is incomplete. The data contain about 700,000 clones, roughly 13% of them singletons. Sequences were obtained from naive CD4+ T cells from blood. The receptors stem from a man aged 18-30 years with type 1 diabetes.

This clone was counted between two and nine times. The chain links TRBV11-2 to TRBJ2-7; no clear D gene. This CDR3 spans 14 amino acids. Trimming removed 1 base at V and 2 bases at J, with 9 bases between. Germline lookup yields CDR1 SGHAT and CDR2 FQNNGV. The CDR3 DNA follows: TGTGCCAGCAGCTTAGCGGTGGACCCCTACGAGCAGTACTTC. It specifies CASSLAVDPYEQYF.

This clone was found a few times. The chain couples TRBV10-3 to TRBJ1-1; 8 bases match TRBD1. Germline V gene sequence: CDR1 ENHRY, CDR2 SYGVKD. CDR3 length equals 13 residues. Trimming cost V 7 bases and J 3 bases; bases outside gene matches: 4. The CDR3 protein is CAIKGQGDTEAFF. The CDR3, as DNA: TGTGCCATCAAAGGACAGGGAGACACTGAAGCTTTCTTT.

The sample holds a few counts of this clone. The chain joins TRBV15 to TRBJ2-3; no reliable D call. V lost 2 bases and J lost 5, with 5 bases in between. The V gene's germline CDR1 is LNHNV and CDR2 YYDKDF (reference sequence). The CDR3 extends over 12 amino acids. DNA of the CDR3: TGTGCCACCAGCAGACACAGAGATACGCAGTATTTT. Protein: CATSRHRDTQYF.

V usage is TRBV18 and J usage is TRBJ1-1, with D unresolved. This CDR3 is 15 amino acids long. CDR1 is KGHSH, CDR2 LQKENI, per germline. V was pared by 3 bases and J by 0 bases, with 11 bases between. The CDR3 sequence: CASSPLDGVNTEAFF. In DNA form, the CDR3 reads TGTGCCAGCTCACCCTTAGACGGGGTGAACACTGAAGCTTTCTTT. Full variable domain (outside the CDR3, taken from reference TRBV18 and TRBJ1-1): NAGVMQNPRHLVRRRGQEARLRCSPMKGHSHVYWYRQLPEEGLKFMVYLQKENIIDESGMPKERFSAEFPKEGPSILRIQQVVRGDSAAYFCASSPLDGVNTEAFFGQGTRLTVV.

The chain carries TRBV7-9 and TRBJ2-6, with unresolved D. Germline CDR1 is SEHNR and CDR2 is FQNEAQ (reference sequence). CDR3 length equals 16 residues. With 2 bases removed from V and 3 bases from J, the gap between germline ends came to 11 bases. The CDR3 region is CASSLRARSGANVLTF. In DNA form, the CDR3 reads TGTGCCAGCAGCTTACGGGCCCGGAGTGGGGCCAACGTCCTGACTTTC. The entire variable domain, with the rest obtained from reference TRBV7-9 and TRBJ2-6, is as follows: DTGVSQNPRHKITKRGQNVTFRCDPISEHNRLYWYRQTLGQGPEFLTYFQNEAQLEKSRLLSDRFSAERPKGSFSTLEIQRTEQGDSAMYLCASSLRARSGANVLTFGAGSRLTVL.

V gene TRBV6-5 combines with J gene TRBJ1-5; D is uncertain. Trimming pared 2 bases from V and 5 bases from J, leaving 7 bases between. Germline CDR1 reads MNHEY; CDR2 reads SVGAGI. The CDR3 consists of 13 residues. The CDR3 region has the DNA TGTGCCAGCAGTTACGGGCGAGATCAGCCCCAGCATTTT. It yields the protein CASSYGRDQPQHF.

This clone has more than one count but fewer than ten. This sequence joins TRBV30 and TRBJ2-7; TRBD1 aligns across 8 bases. The CDR3 runs to 15 residues. With V trimmed by 2 bases and J by 1 base, 7 bases remained unmatched. Germline V gene lookup returns CDR1 GTSNPN and CDR2 SVGIG (reference sequence). The CDR3 region is CAWSTRQGWSYEQYF. In DNA form, the CDR3 reads TGTGCCTGGAGTACCAGACAGGGGTGGTCCTACGAGCAGTACTTC. Full variable domain (outside the CDR3, taken from reference TRBV30 and TRBJ2-7): SQTIHQWPATLVQPVGSPLSLECTVEGTSNPNLYWYRQAAGRGLQLLFYSVGIGQISSEVPQNLSASRPQDRQFILSSKKLLLSDSGFYLCAWSTRQGWSYEQYFGPGTRLTVT.

This clone was observed a few times. This rearrangement joins TRBV2 to TRBJ2-5; D gene uncertain. The V and J ends lost 1 base and 2 bases respectively, with 11 bases between them. The CDR3 length is 15 residues. Germline-derived CDR1 and CDR2 are SNHLY and FYNNEI. The CDR3 is CASSEEGGLQETQYF. The CDR3 DNA reads as TGTGCCAGCAGTGAAGAGGGTGGGCTACAAGAGACCCAGTACTTC.

The chain uses TRBV29-1 and TRBJ2-7; maybe TRBD2 (6 bases). CDR1 and CDR2 from the germline V gene are SQVTM and ANQGSEA. The CDR3 is 14 amino acids. V was clipped by 2 bases and J by 0 bases, with 11 bases between them. CDR3 sequence (DNA): TGCAGCGTTGAACCCCAGGGAGGCTCCTACGAGCAGTACTTC. Its translation: CSVEPQGGSYEQYF.

This clone was observed a handful of times. The V and J genes are TRBV6-6 and TRBJ1-1; no definite D call. CDR3 length equals 13 residues. The germline gives CDR1 MNHNY, CDR2 SVGAGI (reference sequence). Trimming left V 6 bases short and J 0 bases short, with 8 bases between. CDR3: CASSPLVNTEAFF. DNA for the CDR3: TGTGCCAGCAGCCCCCTTGTGAACACTGAAGCTTTCTTT.

This clone showed up just a few times. The chain joins TRBV7-8 to TRBJ2-7; TRBD2 matches 7 bases. V was pared by 1 base and J by 4 bases, with 7 bases of the junction left unmatched. This CDR3 is built from 15 residues. The germline V gene has CDR1 SGHVS and CDR2 FQNEAQ. The CDR3 sequence: CASSLGAGVDYEQYF. The CDR3 bases are TGTGCCAGCAGCTTAGGGGCGGGAGTGGATTACGAGCAGTACTTC.

The chain has TRBV6-1 and TRBJ2-6; TRBD2 might be the D (6 bases). The germline V gene has CDR1 MNHNS and CDR2 SASEGT. This CDR3 region has 16 residues. The V gene lost 3 bases and the J gene lost 0 bases, with 9 bases spanning the gap. In DNA, the CDR3 is TGTGCCAGCAGTGAGGAGGGCTACTCTGGGGCCAACGTCCTGACTTTC. It is translated as CASSEEGYSGANVLTF.

The chain combines TRBV7-9 with TRBJ2-3, with unresolved D. This CDR3 has 16 amino acids. Trimming removed 4 bases at V and 2 bases at J, with 16 bases between. Per germline, CDR1 SEHNR and CDR2 FQNEAQ (reference sequence). Here the CDR3 DNA reads TGTGCCAGCAGCTCATATCTCGTTCGTACCACAGATACGCAGTATTTT. Translation gives CASSSYLVRTTDTQYF.

This clone was found a few times. The CDR3 DNA follows: TGTGCCTGGGAGGTTTCTGGGGCCAACGTCCTGACTTTC. Protein: CAWEVSGANVLTF. This chain connects TRBV30 to TRBJ2-6; no definite D call. The V gene's germline CDR1 is GTSNPN and CDR2 SVGIG (reference sequence). CDR3 length: 13 residues. Trimming shortened V by 5 bases and J by 1 base, and 6 bases separated the two germline ends.

The chain has TRBV6-5 and TRBJ2-7; the match to TRBD1 covers 9 bases. V trimming: 6 bases; J trimming: 2 bases; junction bases outside the gene matches: 5. This CDR3 comprises 14 residues. Germline values: CDR1 MNHEY, CDR2 SVGAGI. DNA for the CDR3: TGTGCCAGCAGCCCGGACAGGGGCGCCTACGAGCAGTACTTC. Translation gives CASSPDRGAYEQYF.

V is TRBV7-3 and J is TRBJ1-1; 7 nucleotides line up with TRBD1. The J segment lost 2 bases and the V segment lost 5 bases, leaving 5 bases of the junction unmatched. CDR1 and CDR2 (germline): SGHTA, FQGTGA. The CDR3 consists of 14 residues. The DNA for the CDR3 is TGTGCCAGCAGCCCCTGGACAGGCAACACTGAAGCTTTCTTT. It is translated as CASSPWTGNTEAFF.

This clone was detected only a few times. This chain uses TRBV11-2 with TRBJ2-7; D call uncertain. There are 16 residues in the CDR3. Trimming pared 4 bases from V and 7 bases from J, leaving 23 bases between. Germline lookup yields CDR1 SGHAT and CDR2 FQNNGV. The DNA for the CDR3 is TGTGCCAGCAGCTCGCTACGCGGTAGGAGCTTGGGGGAGCAGTACTTC. The encoded protein is CASSSLRGRSLGEQYF.